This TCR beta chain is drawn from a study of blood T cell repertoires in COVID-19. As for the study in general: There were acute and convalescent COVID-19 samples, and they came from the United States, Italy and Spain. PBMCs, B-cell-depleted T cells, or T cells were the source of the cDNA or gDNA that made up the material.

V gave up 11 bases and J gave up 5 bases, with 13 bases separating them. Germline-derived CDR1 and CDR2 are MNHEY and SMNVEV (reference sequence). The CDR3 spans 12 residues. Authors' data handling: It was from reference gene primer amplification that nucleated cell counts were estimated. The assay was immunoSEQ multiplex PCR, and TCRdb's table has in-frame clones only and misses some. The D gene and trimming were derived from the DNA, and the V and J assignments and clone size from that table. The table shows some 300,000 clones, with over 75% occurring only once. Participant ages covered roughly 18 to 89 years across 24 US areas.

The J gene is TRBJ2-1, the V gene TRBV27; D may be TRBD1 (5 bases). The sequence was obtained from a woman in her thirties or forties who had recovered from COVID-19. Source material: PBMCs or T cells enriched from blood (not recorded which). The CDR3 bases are TGTGCCCCAGGGCAGGGCAACAATGAGCAGTTCTTC. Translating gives CAPGQGNNEQFF.